This T cell receptor (beta chain) was sequenced for a study of tumor-infiltrating lymphocytes in primary liver carcinoma. Germline DNA was extracted too, while blood RNA derived from unsorted whole blood. Production of TCR beta cDNA used roughly 480 ng total RNA together with a constant-region primer. Amplification in three nested multiplex PCR rounds with slightly modified ARM-PCR gave rise to TCR beta libraries. Investigators reported that the first two PCR rounds, at roughly 11 cycles each, used TRBV1-TRBV30 forward primers with a C-beta reverse primer. Each CDR3 protein gets one entry after TCRdb re-called the multiplex PCR reads with MiXCR. The table lists 200,000 or so distinct CDR3 sequences, 65% of them singletons. This clonotype was picked up many times. The antigen remains unidentified. Per germline, CDR1 SQVTM and CDR2 ANQGSEA. Trimming left V 2 bases short and J 15 bases short, with 11 bases between. The CDR3 has 10 amino acids.

Study findings and constraints: Paired tumor-adjacent and tumor-blood samples overlapped less than tumor region pairs did.

The TCR sequence derives from a woman aged 55-70 years with primary liver carcinoma and hepatitis B virus infection. This chain links TRBV29-1 with TRBJ2-1, with D maybe TRBD2 (6 bases). The sample was peripheral blood. CDR3 amino acids: CSVERGLRFF. In nucleotides, the CDR3 is TGCAGCGTTGAACGGGGACTGCGGTTCTTC.